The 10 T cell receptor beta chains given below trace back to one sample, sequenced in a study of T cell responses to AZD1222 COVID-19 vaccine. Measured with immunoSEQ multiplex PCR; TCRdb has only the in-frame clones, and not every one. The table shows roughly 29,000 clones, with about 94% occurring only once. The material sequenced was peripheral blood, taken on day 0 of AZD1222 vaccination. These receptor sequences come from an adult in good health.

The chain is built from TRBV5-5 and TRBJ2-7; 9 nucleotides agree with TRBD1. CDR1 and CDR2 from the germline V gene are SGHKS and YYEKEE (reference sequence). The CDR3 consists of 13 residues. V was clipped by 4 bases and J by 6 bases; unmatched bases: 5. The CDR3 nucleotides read TGTGCCAGCAGCACCGGGACAGGGCCCGAGCAGTACTTC. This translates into CASSTGTGPEQYF.

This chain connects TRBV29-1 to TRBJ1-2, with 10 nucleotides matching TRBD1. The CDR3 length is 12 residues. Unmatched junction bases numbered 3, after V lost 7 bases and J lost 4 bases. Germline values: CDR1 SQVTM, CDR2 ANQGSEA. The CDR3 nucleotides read TGCAGCGCTGGACAGGGGGTCTATGGCTACACCTTC. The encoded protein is CSAGQGVYGYTF.

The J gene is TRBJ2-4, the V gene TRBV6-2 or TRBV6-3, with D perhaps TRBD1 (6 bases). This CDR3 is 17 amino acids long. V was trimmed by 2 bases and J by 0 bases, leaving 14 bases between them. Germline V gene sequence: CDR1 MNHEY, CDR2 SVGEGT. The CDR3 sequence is CASSYNRTVRAKNIQYF. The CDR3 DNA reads TGTGCCAGCAGTTACAATCGGACAGTCAGAGCCAAAAACATTCAGTACTTC.

CDR3 amino acids: CASSRDSLNYGYTF. The DNA of the CDR3 is TGTGCCAGCAGCCGCGACAGTCTTAACTATGGCTACACCTTC. This chain links TRBV7-9 with TRBJ1-2, with D perhaps matching TRBD1 (5 bases). Trimming left V 5 bases short and J 1 base short, with 11 bases between. CDR1 is SEHNR, CDR2 FQNEAQ, per germline (reference sequence). This CDR3 has 14 amino acids.

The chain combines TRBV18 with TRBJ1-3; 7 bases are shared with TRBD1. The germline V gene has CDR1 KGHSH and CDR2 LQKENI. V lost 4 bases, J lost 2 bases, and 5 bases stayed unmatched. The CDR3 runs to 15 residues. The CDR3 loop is CASSHPTGAGNTIYF. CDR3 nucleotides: TGTGCCAGCTCACACCCTACAGGGGCTGGAAACACCATATATTTT.

As DNA, the CDR3 is TGCAGCGTTGTGGTTAACCGGGACAGGGGGTCTTTCACCTTC. Its translation: CSVVVNRDRGSFTF. The chain combines TRBV29-1 with TRBJ1-2; 11 bases line up with TRBD1. V shed 4 bases, J shed 13 bases, and the junction held 14 bases outside the gene matches. The CDR3 length is 14 residues. Germline-derived CDR1 and CDR2 are SQVTM and ANQGSEA. Together with reference TRBV29-1 and TRBJ1-2, the CDR3 gives the full variable domain: SAVISQKPSRDICQRGTSLTIQCQVDSQVTMMFWYRQQPGQSLTLIATANQGSEATYESGFVIDKFPISRPNLTFSTLTVSNMSPEDSSIYLCSVVVNRDRGSFTFGSGTRLTVV.

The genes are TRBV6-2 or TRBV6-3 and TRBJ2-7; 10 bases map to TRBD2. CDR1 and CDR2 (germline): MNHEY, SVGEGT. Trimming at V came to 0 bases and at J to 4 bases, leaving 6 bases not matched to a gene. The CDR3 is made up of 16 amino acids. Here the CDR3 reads CASSYSFSGGTYEQYF. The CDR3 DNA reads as TGTGCCAGCAGTTACTCTTTTAGCGGGGGGACTTACGAGCAGTACTTC.

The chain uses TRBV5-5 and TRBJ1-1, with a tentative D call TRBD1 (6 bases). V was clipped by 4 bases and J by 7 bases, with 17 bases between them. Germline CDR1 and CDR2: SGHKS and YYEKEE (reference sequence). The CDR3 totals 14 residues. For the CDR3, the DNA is TGTGCCAGCAGCCCCCCCCGGACAGTAGTTGAAGCTTTCTTT. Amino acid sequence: CASSPPRTVVEAFF.

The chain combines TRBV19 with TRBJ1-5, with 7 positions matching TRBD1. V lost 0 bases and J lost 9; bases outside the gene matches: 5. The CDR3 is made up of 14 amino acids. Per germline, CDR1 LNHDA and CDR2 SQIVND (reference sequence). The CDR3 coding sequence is TGTGCCAGTAGTATAGATGAGGGGGCTGGGCCCCAGCATTTT. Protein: CASSIDEGAGPQHF.

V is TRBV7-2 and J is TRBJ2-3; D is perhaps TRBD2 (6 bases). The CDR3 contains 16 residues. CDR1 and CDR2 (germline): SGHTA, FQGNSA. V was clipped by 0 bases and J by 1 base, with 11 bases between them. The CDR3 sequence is CASSLALAPGTDTQYF. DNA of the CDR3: TGTGCCAGCAGCTTAGCCCTAGCGCCTGGCACAGATACGCAGTATTTT.